This entry is about one T cell receptor beta chain. Its specificity is unknown. The source of the sample is a study of graft-versus-host responses after intestinal transplantation. Looking at the study overall: Among the recipients, transplants were multivisceral, liver-intestinal, or isolated intestinal. Among the recipients, all got anti-thymocyte globulin induction and then tacrolimus and steroids for around three years.

The CDR3 length is 21 residues. Germline values: CDR1 LGHNT, CDR2 FRNRAP. The ends lost 0 bases at V and 1 base at J; junction bases unmatched: 19. General study findings and limits: Recipient marrow held GvH clones, some first seen in ileum or blood. Graft-versus-host to host-versus-graft clonal ratios in allografts were high in patients with graft-donor T cell macrochimerism.

Only in-frame clones appear in the TCRdb table, and some are missing; sequencing was by immunoSEQ multiplex PCR. The sample has around 110,000 clones, roughly 92% seen once; the top ten hold 0.2% to 0.25%. Sequencing used unstimulated CD4+ T cells sorted from spleen or lymph node cells, obtained before transplant. The source is a human donor who was the organ donor for an intestinal transplant. The chain recombines TRBV12-5 with TRBJ2-3, with 7 positions matching TRBD2. The CDR3 region is CASGLVRGFSGPKPRTDTQYF. Here the CDR3 DNA reads TGTGCTAGTGGTTTGGTACGGGGGTTTAGCGGGCCAAAGCCCCGCACAGATACGCAGTATTTT.